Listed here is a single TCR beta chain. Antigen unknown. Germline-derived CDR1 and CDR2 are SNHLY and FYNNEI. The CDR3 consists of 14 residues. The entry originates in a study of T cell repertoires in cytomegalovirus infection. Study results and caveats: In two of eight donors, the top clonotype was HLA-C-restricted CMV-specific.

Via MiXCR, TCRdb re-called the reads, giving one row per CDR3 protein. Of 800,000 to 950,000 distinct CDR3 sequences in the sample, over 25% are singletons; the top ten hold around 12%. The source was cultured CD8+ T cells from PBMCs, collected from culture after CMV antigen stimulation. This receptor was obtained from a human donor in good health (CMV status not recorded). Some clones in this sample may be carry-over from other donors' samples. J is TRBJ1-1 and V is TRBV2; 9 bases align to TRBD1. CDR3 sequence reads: CATPGQGSWTEAFF. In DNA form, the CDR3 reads TGTGCTACCCCGGGACAGGGAAGTTGGACTGAAGCTTTCTTT.